This TCR beta chain was found in a study of Ad26.COV2.S vaccination and SARS-CoV-2 variants. Germline lookup yields CDR1 MGHRA and CDR2 YSYEKL. V was clipped by 0 bases and J by 3 bases, with 21 bases between them. The CDR3 spans 19 residues. Assay used: immunoSEQ multiplex PCR; TCRdb lists only in-frame clones, some missing. This table has around 320,000 clones, around four fifths appearing once. Study results and limitations: Vaccine and placebo recipients had similar non-spike TCR breadth. The study found higher spike-specific TCR breadth in vaccine than placebo recipients.

Concerning this clone: Its antigen is not identified.

Treatment specified: about 20 received Ad26.COV2.S at low or high dose, single or two shots; about 5 received placebo; per-sample allocation not given. Sampling occurred on day 63 after the first vaccine or placebo injection. The source was peripheral blood, collected in a trial of Ad26.COV2.S vaccine versus placebo. This chain connects TRBV4-1 to TRBJ1-5; perhaps TRBD1 as D (5 bases). The receptor's source is a person between 18 and 59 years old who received the Ad26.COV2.S COVID-19 vaccine or a placebo. In DNA, the CDR3 is TGCGCCAGCAGCCAAGATTTGACCCGGGGCCCTCAAGACAATCAGCCCCAGCATTTT. Protein: CASSQDLTRGPQDNQPQHF.